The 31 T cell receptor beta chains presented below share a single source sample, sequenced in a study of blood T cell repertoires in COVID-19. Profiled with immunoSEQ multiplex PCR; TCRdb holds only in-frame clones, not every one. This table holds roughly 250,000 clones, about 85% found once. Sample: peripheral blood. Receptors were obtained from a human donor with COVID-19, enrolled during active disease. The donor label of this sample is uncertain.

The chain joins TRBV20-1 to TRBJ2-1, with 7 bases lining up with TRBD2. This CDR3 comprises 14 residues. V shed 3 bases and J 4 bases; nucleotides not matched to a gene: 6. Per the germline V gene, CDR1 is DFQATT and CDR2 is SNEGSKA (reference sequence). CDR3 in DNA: TGCAGTGCTAGTGTAGCGGGCGCTTACAATGAGCAGTTCTTC. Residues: CSASVAGAYNEQFF.

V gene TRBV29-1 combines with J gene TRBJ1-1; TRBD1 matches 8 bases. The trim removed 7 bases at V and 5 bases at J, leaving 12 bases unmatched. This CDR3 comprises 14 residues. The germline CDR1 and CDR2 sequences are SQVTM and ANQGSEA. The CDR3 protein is CSGSEDRAVTEAFF. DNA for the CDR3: TGCAGCGGATCTGAGGACAGGGCGGTTACTGAAGCTTTCTTT.

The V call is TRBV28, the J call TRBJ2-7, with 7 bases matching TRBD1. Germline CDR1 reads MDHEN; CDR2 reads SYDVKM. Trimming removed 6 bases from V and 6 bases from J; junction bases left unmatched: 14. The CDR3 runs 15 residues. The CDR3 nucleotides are TGTGCCAGCAGCCCCCCCGGACAGGTGCTTTCCGAGCAGTACTTC. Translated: CASSPPGQVLSEQYF.

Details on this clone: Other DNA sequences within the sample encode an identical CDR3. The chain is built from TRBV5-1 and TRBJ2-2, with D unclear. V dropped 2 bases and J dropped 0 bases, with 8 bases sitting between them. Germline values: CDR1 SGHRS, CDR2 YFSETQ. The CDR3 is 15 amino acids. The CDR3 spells CASSFSTANTGELFF. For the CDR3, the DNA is TGCGCCAGCAGCTTTAGTACAGCGAACACCGGGGAGCTGTTTTTT.

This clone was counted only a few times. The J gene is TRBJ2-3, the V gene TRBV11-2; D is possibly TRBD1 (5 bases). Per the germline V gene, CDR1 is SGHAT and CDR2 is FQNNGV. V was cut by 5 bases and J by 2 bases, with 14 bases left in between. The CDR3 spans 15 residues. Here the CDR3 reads CASSPIAGATDTQYF. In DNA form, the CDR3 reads TGTGCCAGCAGCCCGATCGCTGGGGCCACAGATACGCAGTATTTT.

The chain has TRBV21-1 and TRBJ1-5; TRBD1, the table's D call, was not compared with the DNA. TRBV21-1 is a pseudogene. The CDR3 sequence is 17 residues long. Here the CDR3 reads CASSFTGTEISNQPQHF. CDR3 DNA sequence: TGTGCCAGCAGCTTCACCGGGACAGAGATTAGCAATCAGCCCCAGCATTTT.

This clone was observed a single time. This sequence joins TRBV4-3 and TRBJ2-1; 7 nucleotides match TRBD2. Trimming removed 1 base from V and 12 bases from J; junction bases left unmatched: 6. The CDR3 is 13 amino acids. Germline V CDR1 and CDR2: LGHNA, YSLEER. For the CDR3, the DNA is TGCGCCAGCAGCCAAGGAGCGGGACTCTCGCAGTTCTTC. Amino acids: CASSQGAGLSQFF.

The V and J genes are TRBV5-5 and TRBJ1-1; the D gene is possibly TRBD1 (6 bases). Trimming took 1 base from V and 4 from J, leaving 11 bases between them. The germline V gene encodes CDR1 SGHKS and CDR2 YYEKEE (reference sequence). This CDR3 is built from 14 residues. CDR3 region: CASSLTGKSTEAFF. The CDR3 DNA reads TGTGCCAGCAGCTTGACAGGGAAGTCCACTGAAGCTTTCTTT.

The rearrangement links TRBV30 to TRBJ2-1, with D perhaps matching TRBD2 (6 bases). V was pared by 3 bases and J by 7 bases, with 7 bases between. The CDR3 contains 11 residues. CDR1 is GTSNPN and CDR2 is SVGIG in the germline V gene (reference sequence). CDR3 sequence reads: CAWSRGNEQFF. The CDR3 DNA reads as TGTGCCTGGAGCCGGGGGAATGAGCAGTTCTTC.

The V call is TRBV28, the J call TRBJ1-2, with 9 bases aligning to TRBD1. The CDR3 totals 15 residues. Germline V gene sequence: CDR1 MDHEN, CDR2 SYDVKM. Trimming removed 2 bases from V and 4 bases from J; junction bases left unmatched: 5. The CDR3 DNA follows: TGTGCCAGCAGTTTAAGGGACAGGGATCGCTATGGCTACACCTTC. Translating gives CASSLRDRDRYGYTF.

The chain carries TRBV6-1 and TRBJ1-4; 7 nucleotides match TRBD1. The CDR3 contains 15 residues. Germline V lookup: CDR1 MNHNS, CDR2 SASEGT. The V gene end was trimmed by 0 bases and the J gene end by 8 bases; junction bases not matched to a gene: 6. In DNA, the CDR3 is TGTGCCAGCAGTGAAGCAGCAGGGGGGTTGGAAAAACTGTTTTTT. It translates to CASSEAAGGLEKLFF.

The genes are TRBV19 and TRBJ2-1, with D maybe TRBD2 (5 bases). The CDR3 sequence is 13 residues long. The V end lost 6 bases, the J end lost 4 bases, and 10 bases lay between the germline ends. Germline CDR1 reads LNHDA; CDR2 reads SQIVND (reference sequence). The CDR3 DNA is TGTGCCAGTAGACTAGACACATACAATGAGCAGTTCTTC. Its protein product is CASRLDTYNEQFF.

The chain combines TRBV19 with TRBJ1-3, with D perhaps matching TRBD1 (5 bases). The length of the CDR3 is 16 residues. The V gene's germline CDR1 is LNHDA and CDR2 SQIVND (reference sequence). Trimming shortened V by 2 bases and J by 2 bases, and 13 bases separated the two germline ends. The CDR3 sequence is CASSISGWNPGNTIYF. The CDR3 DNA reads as TGTGCCAGTAGTATATCAGGGTGGAATCCTGGAAACACCATATATTTT. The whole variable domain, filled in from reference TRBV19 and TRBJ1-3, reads DGGITQSPKYLFRKEGQNVTLSCEQNLNHDAMYWYRQDPGQGLRLIYYSQIVNDFQKGDIAEGYSVSREKKESFPLTVTSAQKNPTAFYLCASSISGWNPGNTIYFGEGSWLTVV.

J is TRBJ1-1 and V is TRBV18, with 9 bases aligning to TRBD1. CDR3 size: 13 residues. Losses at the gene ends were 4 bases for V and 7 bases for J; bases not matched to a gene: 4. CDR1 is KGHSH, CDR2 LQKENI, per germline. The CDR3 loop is CASSLYRGLEAFF. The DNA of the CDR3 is TGTGCCAGCTCACTATACAGGGGGCTTGAAGCTTTCTTT.

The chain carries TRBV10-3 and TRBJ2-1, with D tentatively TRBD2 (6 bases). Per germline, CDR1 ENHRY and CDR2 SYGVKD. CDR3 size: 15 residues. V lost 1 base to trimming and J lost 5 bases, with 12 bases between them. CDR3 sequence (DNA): TGTGCCATCAGTGAGTATGAGACTAGTAACAATGAGCAGTTCTTC. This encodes CAISEYETSNNEQFF.

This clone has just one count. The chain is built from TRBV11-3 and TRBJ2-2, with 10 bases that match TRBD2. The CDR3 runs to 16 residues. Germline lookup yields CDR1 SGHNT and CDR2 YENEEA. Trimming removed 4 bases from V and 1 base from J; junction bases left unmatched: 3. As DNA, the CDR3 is TGTGCCAGCAGCTCCAGGACTAGCGGGAACACCGGGGAGCTGTTTTTT. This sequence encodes CASSSRTSGNTGELFF.

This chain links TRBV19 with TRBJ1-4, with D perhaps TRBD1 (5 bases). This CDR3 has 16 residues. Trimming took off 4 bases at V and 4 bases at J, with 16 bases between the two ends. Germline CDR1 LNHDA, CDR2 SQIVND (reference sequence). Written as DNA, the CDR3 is TGTGCCAGTAGTACTCCCTCTGGCAGGGATAATGAAAAACTGTTTTTT. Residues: CASSTPSGRDNEKLFF.

The CDR3 DNA sequence: TGTGCCAGCAGCAAGAGAACAGGGCCCGGGTATGGCTACACCTTC. This translates into CASSKRTGPGYGYTF. This sequence joins TRBV9 and TRBJ1-2, with D maybe TRBD1 (6 bases). The CDR3 runs to 15 residues. Germline values: CDR1 SGDLS, CDR2 YYNGEE. V was trimmed by 4 bases and J by 5 bases, leaving 18 bases between them.

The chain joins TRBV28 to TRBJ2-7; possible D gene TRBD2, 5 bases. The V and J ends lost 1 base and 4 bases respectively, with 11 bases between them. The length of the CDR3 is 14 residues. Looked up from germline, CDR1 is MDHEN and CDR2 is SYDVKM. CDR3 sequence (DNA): TGTGCCAGCAGTTTATCAAAGGGCGGGTACGAGCAGTACTTC. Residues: CASSLSKGGYEQYF.

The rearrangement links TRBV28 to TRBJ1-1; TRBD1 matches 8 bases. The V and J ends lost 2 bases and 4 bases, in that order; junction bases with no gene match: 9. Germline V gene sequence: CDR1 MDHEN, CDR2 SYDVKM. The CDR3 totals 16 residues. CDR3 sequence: CASSLRGQGILTEAFF. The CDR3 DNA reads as TGTGCCAGCAGTTTACGTGGACAGGGAATACTCACTGAAGCTTTCTTT.

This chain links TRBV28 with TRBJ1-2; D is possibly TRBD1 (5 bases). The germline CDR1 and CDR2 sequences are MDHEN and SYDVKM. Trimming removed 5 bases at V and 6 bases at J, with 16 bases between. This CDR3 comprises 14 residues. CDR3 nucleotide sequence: TGTGCCAGCAGTGGAGGGACGAATGTGGATGGCTACACCTTC. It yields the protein CASSGGTNVDGYTF.

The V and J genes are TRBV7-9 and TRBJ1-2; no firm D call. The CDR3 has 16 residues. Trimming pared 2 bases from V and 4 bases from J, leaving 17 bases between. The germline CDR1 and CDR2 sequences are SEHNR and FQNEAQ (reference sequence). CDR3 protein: CASSLNPVDRGYGYTF. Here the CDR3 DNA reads TGTGCCAGCAGCTTAAACCCCGTGGACCGGGGCTATGGCTACACCTTC.

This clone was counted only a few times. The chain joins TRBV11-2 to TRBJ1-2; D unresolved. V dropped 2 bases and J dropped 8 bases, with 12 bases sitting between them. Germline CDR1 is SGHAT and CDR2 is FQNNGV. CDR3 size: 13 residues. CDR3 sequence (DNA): TGTGCCAGCAGCTTATCCGAGATGCGGGGCTACACCTTC. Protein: CASSLSEMRGYTF. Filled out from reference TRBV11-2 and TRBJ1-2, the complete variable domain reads EAGVAQSPRYKIIEKRQSVAFWCNPISGHATLYWYQQILGQGPKLLIQFQNNGVVDDSQLPKDRFSAERLKGVDSTLKIQPAKLEDSAVYLCASSLSEMRGYTFGSGTRLTVV.

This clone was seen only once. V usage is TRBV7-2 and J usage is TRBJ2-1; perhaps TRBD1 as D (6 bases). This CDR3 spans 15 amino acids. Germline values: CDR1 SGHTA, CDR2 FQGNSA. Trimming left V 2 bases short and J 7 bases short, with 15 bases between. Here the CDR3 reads CASSLTQGNWNEQFF. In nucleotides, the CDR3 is TGTGCCAGCAGCTTAACGCAGGGGAATTGGAATGAGCAGTTCTTC.

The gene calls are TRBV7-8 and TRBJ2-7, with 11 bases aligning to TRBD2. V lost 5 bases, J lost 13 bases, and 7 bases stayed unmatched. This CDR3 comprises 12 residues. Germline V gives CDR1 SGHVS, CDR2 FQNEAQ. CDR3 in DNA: TGTGCCAGCAGCCCATCTAGCGGGAGGTTTTACTTC. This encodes CASSPSSGRFYF.

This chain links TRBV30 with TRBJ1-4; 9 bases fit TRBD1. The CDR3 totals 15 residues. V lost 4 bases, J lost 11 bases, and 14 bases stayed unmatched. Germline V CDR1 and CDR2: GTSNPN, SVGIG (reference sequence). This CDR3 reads CAWTGTKKTGGKLFF. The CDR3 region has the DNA TGTGCCTGGACCGGGACTAAGAAAACAGGGGGCAAACTGTTTTTT.

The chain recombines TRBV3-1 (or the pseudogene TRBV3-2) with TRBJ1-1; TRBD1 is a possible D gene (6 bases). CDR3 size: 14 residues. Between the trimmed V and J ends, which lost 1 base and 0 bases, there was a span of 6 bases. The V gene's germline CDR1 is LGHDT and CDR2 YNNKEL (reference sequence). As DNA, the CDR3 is TGTGCCAGCAGCCAAGGGGACATGAACACTGAAGCTTTCTTT. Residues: CASSQGDMNTEAFF.

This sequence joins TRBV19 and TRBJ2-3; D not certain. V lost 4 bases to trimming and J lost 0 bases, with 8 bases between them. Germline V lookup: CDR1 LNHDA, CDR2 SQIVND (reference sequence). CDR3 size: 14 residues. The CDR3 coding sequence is TGTGCCAGTAGTACACAAGTAAGCACAGATACGCAGTATTTT. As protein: CASSTQVSTDTQYF.

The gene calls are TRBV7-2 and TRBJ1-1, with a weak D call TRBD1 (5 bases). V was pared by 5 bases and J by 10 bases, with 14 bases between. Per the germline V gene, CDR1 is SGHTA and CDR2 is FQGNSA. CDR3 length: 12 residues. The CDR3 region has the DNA TGTGCCAGCAGCCCCTGGGGGGAGAGAGCTTTCTTT. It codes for CASSPWGERAFF.

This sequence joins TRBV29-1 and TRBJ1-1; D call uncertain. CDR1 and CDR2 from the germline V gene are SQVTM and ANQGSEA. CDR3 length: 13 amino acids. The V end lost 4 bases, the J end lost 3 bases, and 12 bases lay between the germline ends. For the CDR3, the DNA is TGCAGCGTTGTGCGGCAGACCGACACTGAAGCTTTCTTT. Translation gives CSVVRQTDTEAFF.

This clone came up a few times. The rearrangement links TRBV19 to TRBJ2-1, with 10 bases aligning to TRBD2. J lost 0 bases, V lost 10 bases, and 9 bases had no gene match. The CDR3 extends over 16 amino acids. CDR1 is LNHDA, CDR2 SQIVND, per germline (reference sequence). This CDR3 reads CATASGGRSSYNEQFF. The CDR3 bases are TGTGCCACCGCTAGCGGGGGACGGAGCTCCTACAATGAGCAGTTCTTC.